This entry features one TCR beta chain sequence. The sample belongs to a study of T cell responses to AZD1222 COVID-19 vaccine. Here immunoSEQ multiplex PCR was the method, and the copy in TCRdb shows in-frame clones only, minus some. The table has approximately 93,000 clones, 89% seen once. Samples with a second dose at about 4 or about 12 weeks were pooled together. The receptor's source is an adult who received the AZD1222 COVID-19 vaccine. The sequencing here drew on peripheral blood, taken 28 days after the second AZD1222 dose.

The CDR3 here is CASSLVAGSSYNEQFF. The CDR3, as DNA: TGTGCCAGCAGCTTGGTGGCGGGGAGCTCCTACAATGAGCAGTTCTTC. This chain joins TRBV5-5 and TRBJ2-1; D might be TRBD2 (6 bases). Germline V gene sequence: CDR1 SGHKS, CDR2 YYEKEE (reference sequence). CDR3 length: 16 residues. Trimming took off 0 bases at V and 0 bases at J, with 10 bases between the two ends.